These 24 T cell receptor beta chains share one sample of origin, sequenced in a study of blood T cell repertoires in COVID-19. Generated by immunoSEQ multiplex PCR, the TCRdb table keeps only in-frame clones and is missing some. The sample carries approximately 71,000 clones, around 80% recorded once. Sequenced sample: peripheral blood. The origin of the receptors is a man aged 55 to 69 with active or convalescent COVID-19.

The rearrangement links TRBV6-5 to TRBJ1-1, with no clear D. Germline V gene lookup returns CDR1 MNHEY and CDR2 SVGAGI. V dropped 6 bases and J dropped 8 bases, with 7 bases sitting between them. CDR3 size: 10 residues. The CDR3 loop reads CASSQAEAFF. The CDR3 region has the DNA TGTGCCAGCAGCCAAGCCGAAGCTTTCTTT.

The V call is TRBV28, the J call TRBJ2-7, with 7 positions matching TRBD1. Germline CDR1 and CDR2: MDHEN and SYDVKM. The V and J ends lost 4 bases and 4 bases, in that order; junction bases with no gene match: 7. The CDR3 spans 14 residues. The chain's CDR3 is CASSSLTGWYEQYF. The CDR3 region has the DNA TGTGCCAGCAGTTCGCTGACAGGGTGGTACGAGCAGTACTTC.

This chain's CDR3 is CASSPTGSGNTIYF. DNA of the CDR3: TGTGCCAGCAGTCCGACAGGGTCCGGAAACACCATATATTTT. The chain joins TRBV28 to TRBJ1-3, with 7 bases aligning to TRBD1. The CDR3 runs 14 residues. V shed 5 bases, J shed 4 bases, and the junction held 5 bases outside the gene matches. Germline CDR1 and CDR2: MDHEN and SYDVKM.

The chain recombines TRBV7-3 with TRBJ2-2; 7 nucleotides agree with TRBD1. Per germline, CDR1 SGHTA and CDR2 FQGTGA. This CDR3 is 15 amino acids long. J lost 4 bases, V lost 2 bases, and 4 bases had no gene match. The CDR3 nucleotides are TGTGCCAGCAGCTTATGGGCAGGGGGCACCGGGGAGCTGTTTTTT. Amino acid sequence: CASSLWAGGTGELFF.

This chain joins TRBV18 and TRBJ2-3, with D possibly matching TRBD1 (6 bases). The CDR3 runs to 16 residues. Germline lookup yields CDR1 KGHSH and CDR2 LQKENI. Trimming removed 3 bases at V and 2 bases at J, with 15 bases between. CDR3 sequence: CASSPGTRGHTDTQYF. DNA for the CDR3: TGTGCCAGCTCACCTGGGACAAGGGGCCACACAGATACGCAGTATTTT.

The chain recombines TRBV30 with TRBJ1-5; the D gene is possibly TRBD1 (6 bases). Trimming shortened V by 4 bases and J by 9 bases, and 13 bases separated the two germline ends. Germline CDR1 reads GTSNPN; CDR2 reads SVGIG (reference sequence). The CDR3 sequence is 12 residues long. CDR3 DNA sequence: TGTGCCTGGAACGTACAGGGCGGGCCCCAGCATTTT. Its translation: CAWNVQGGPQHF.

This sequence joins TRBV9 and TRBJ1-3; weak D call: TRBD1 (5 bases). CDR3 size: 16 residues. V lost 0 bases to trimming and J lost 0 bases, with 10 bases between them. From germline, CDR1 is SGDLS and CDR2 YYNGEE. CDR3 in DNA: TGTGCCAGCAGCGTAGGTACGACAGTCTCTGGAAACACCATATATTTT. Its translation: CASSVGTTVSGNTIYF.

The V call is TRBV28, the J call TRBJ1-2; D call uncertain. Per the germline V gene, CDR1 is MDHEN and CDR2 is SYDVKM. The CDR3 is made up of 13 amino acids. Trimming pared 3 bases from V and 7 bases from J, leaving 12 bases between. The CDR3 region is CASSFLRDGGYTF. Here the CDR3 DNA reads TGTGCCAGCAGTTTCTTGAGGGATGGTGGCTACACCTTC.

The chain joins TRBV15 to TRBJ1-4, with TRBD1 as a possible D gene (5 bases). The CDR3 runs 13 residues. Trimming cost V 8 bases and J 3 bases, with 10 bases left between them. Germline V gene lookup returns CDR1 LNHNV and CDR2 YYDKDF (reference sequence). The CDR3 DNA reads as TGTGCCACCGGGGCGGGGGCTAATGAAAAACTGTTTTTT. It yields the protein CATGAGANEKLFF. Variable domain in full (rest from reference TRBV15 and TRBJ1-4): DAMVIQNPRYQVTQFGKPVTLSCSQTLNHNVMYWYQQKSSQAPKLLFHYYDKDFNNEADTPDNFQSRRPNTSFCFLDIRSPGLGDTAMYLCATGAGANEKLFFGSGTQLSVL.

V is TRBV10-2 and J is TRBJ2-1; D might be TRBD2 (6 bases). This CDR3 spans 14 amino acids. V lost 4 bases, J lost 5 bases, and 12 bases lay in between. The germline CDR1 and CDR2 sequences are WSHSY and SAAADI. In DNA form, the CDR3 reads TGCGCCAGCAGTGTTAGCGGAAATCACAATGAGCAGTTCTTC. It encodes CASSVSGNHNEQFF.

The rearrangement joins TRBV28 to TRBJ2-2; D gene uncertain. The CDR3 is 16 amino acids. V lost 2 bases to trimming and J lost 5 bases, with 15 bases between them. Germline V CDR1 and CDR2: MDHEN, SYDVKM. The CDR3 spells CASSLTSPTRTGELFF. Here the CDR3 DNA reads TGTGCCAGCAGTTTAACTTCCCCGACGAGGACCGGGGAGCTGTTTTTT.

This clone was recorded a few times. The V call is TRBV10-3, the J call TRBJ2-5; D perhaps matches TRBD2 (7 bases). The germline V gene encodes CDR1 ENHRY and CDR2 SYGVKD. V was trimmed by 10 bases and J by 5 bases, leaving 23 bases between them. The CDR3 loop spans 15 amino acids. The CDR3 DNA follows: TGTGCCACCGCCGAGGGGGGGGGCCGCGAGGAGACCCAGTACTTC. Amino acid sequence: CATAEGGGREETQYF.

The V and J genes are TRBV24-1 and TRBJ2-3; 9 positions match TRBD1. CDR3 length equals 15 residues. Germline values: CDR1 KGHDR, CDR2 SFDVKD. V was pared by 2 bases and J by 7 bases, with 6 bases of the junction left unmatched. CDR3 residues: CATSDSGTGSHTQYF. CDR3 nucleotides: TGTGCCACCAGTGATTCCGGGACAGGGTCGCATACGCAGTATTTT.

The gene calls are TRBV7-3 and TRBJ1-2, with 9 bases that match TRBD1. CDR1 is SGHTA, CDR2 FQGTGA, per germline. The junction had 7 bases not matched to a gene; V was cut back by 5 bases and J by 3 bases. The CDR3 covers 15 residues. The CDR3 sequence: CASSPTGGWDYGYTF. DNA for the CDR3: TGTGCCAGCAGCCCCACAGGGGGCTGGGACTATGGCTACACCTTC.

This chain joins TRBV5-1 and TRBJ2-5; a weak D match, TRBD2 (7 bases). The V gene lost 4 bases and the J gene lost 2 bases, with 15 bases spanning the gap. This CDR3 comprises 15 residues. Germline V gene lookup returns CDR1 SGHRS and CDR2 YFSETQ. In DNA, the CDR3 is TGCGCCAGCAGCCCGGGGGGCTCTTTACAAGAGACCCAGTACTTC. This sequence encodes CASSPGGSLQETQYF. Based on the CDR3 plus reference TRBV5-1 and TRBJ2-5, the full variable domain is KAGVTQTPRYLIKTRGQQVTLSCSPISGHRSVSWYQQTPGQGLQFLFEYFSETQRNKGNFPGRFSGRQFSNSRSEMNVSTLELGDSALYLCASSPGGSLQETQYFGPGTRLLVL.

The chain links TRBV7-9 to TRBJ1-1; D remains ambiguous. V shed 5 bases and J shed 1 base, with 11 bases lying between them. The CDR3 spans 14 residues. CDR1 is SEHNR and CDR2 is FQNEAQ in the germline V gene (reference sequence). DNA for the CDR3: TGTGCCAGCAGCCCACTCGCTTCGAACACTGAAGCTTTCTTT. Translation gives CASSPLASNTEAFF.

The gene calls are TRBV5-1 and TRBJ1-2; a possible D gene is TRBD1 (6 bases). The CDR3 is 15 amino acids. Trimming removed 6 bases at V and 0 bases at J, with 15 bases between. Germline-derived CDR1 and CDR2 are SGHRS and YFSETQ. CDR3 nucleotides: TGCGCCAGCAAATTTGAACAGGGATCTAACTATGGCTACACCTTC. Protein product: CASKFEQGSNYGYTF.

The chain employs TRBV6-2 or TRBV6-3 and TRBJ2-7, with a weak D call TRBD1 (6 bases). Germline values: CDR1 MNHEY, CDR2 SVGEGT. The V gene lost 2 bases and the J gene lost 2 bases, with 10 bases spanning the gap. The CDR3 totals 14 residues. CDR3 loop: CASSYTGTTYEQYF. The CDR3 DNA follows: TGTGCCAGCAGTTACACCGGGACAACCTACGAGCAGTACTTC.

The chain couples TRBV30 to TRBJ2-2; a possible D gene is TRBD2 (6 bases). The germline V gene encodes CDR1 GTSNPN and CDR2 SVGIG (reference sequence). CDR3 length: 13 amino acids. V dropped 5 bases and J dropped 2 bases, with 9 bases sitting between them. The CDR3 protein is CAWGTANTGELFF. CDR3 bases: TGTGCCTGGGGGACTGCCAACACCGGGGAGCTGTTTTTT.

The rearrangement joins TRBV6-1 to TRBJ2-1; perhaps TRBD1 as D (7 bases). The germline V gene has CDR1 MNHNS and CDR2 SASEGT. Trimming cost V 2 bases and J 6 bases, with 17 bases left between them. This CDR3 has 16 residues. The CDR3 loop reads CASSEFGAGGFNEQFF. CDR3 coding DNA: TGTGCCAGCAGTGAATTTGGGGCAGGGGGGTTCAATGAGCAGTTCTTC.

This clone was observed at least ten times. The V call is TRBV2, the J call TRBJ1-2; possibly TRBD1 for D (6 bases). Trimming took 7 bases from V and 3 from J, leaving 9 bases between them. Per the germline V gene, CDR1 is SNHLY and CDR2 is FYNNEI. CDR3 length: 12 residues. The CDR3 nucleotides read TGTGCCAGCACCCAGGGGTACTATGGCTACACCTTC. Translation: CASTQGYYGYTF.

This rearrangement joins TRBV28 to TRBJ1-5; TRBD1 is a possible D gene (5 bases). Trimming took off 5 bases at V and 7 bases at J, with 15 bases between the two ends. The CDR3 length is 14 residues. The germline gives CDR1 MDHEN, CDR2 SYDVKM. CDR3 amino acids: CASSLTVLGQPQHF. The CDR3 DNA reads as TGTGCCAGCAGTCTGACAGTTTTAGGACAGCCCCAGCATTTT.

The genes are TRBV4-1 and TRBJ2-3; 7 bases agree with TRBD2. Per the germline V gene, CDR1 is MGHRA and CDR2 is YSYEKL. Trimming removed 1 base from V and 6 bases from J; junction bases left unmatched: 7. The CDR3 is made up of 15 amino acids. DNA of the CDR3: TGCGCCAGCAGCCAAGTCTCCGGGGGGAGGGATACGCAGTATTTT. Translated, it gives CASSQVSGGRDTQYF.

The gene calls are TRBV19 and TRBJ2-3, with D tentatively TRBD2 (5 bases). Trimming took off 6 bases at V and 2 bases at J, with 9 bases between the two ends. Germline values: CDR1 LNHDA, CDR2 SQIVND (reference sequence). The CDR3 sequence is 13 residues long. CDR3 sequence: CASSGVTTDTQYF. The CDR3 nucleotides read TGTGCCAGTAGCGGGGTGACCACAGATACGCAGTATTTT.